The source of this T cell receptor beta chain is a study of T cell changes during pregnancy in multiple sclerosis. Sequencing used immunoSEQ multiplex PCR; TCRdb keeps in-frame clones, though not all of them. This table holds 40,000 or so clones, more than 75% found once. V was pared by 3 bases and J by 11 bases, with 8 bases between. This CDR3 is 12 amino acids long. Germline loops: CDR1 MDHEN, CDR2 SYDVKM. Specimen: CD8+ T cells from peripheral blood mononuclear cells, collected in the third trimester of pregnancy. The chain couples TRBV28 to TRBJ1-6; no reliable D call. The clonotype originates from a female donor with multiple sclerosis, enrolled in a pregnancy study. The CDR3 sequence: CASSFSRPPLHF. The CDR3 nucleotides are TGTGCCAGCAGTTTTTCTCGTCCACCCCTCCACTTT.